What follows is one T cell receptor (beta chain) and its context. Germline trimming cut 6 bases from V and 4 bases from J; bases unmatched to any gene: 7. CDR1 and CDR2 from the germline V gene are SGHNT and YENEEA. The CDR3 sequence is 15 residues long. This specimen comes from a study of cytomegalovirus exposure and HLA in healthy donors. PCR primers comprised 60 Vbeta and 13 Jbeta primers. Method: immunoSEQ multiplex PCR; TCRdb's copy keeps in-frame clones and lacks some. The profile shows about 200,000 clones, roughly 80% of them singletons. The receptor was isolated from a man under 40 in good health and CMV-seronegative. V is TRBV11-3 and J is TRBJ2-2; 8 bases match TRBD2. Specimen: PBMCs. CDR3 in DNA: TGTGCCAGCAGGTCCGGGACTAGTGGCACCGGGGAGCTGTTTTTT. Translation: CASRSGTSGTGELFF.